This T cell receptor beta chain originates from a study of control samples from healthy donors and cancer patients. Measured with immunoSEQ multiplex PCR; TCRdb has only the in-frame clones, and not every one. The sample contains about 130,000 clones, roughly 94% of which appear only once. This TCR was recovered from a man in his 60s with colorectal cancer. The sample taken for sequencing was PBMCs.

This chain's CDR3 is CASSQEGIAEAHTGELFF. CDR3 nucleotide sequence: TGCGCCAGCAGCCAAGAGGGAATAGCGGAGGCCCACACCGGGGAGCTGTTTTTT. The chain links TRBV4-1 to TRBJ2-2, with D perhaps TRBD2 (6 bases). CDR1 is MGHRA, CDR2 YSYEKL, per germline. This CDR3 comprises 18 residues. Deletions cut 0 bases from V and 3 bases from J, with 17 bases between.